These 24 T cell receptor beta chains share one sample of origin, sequenced in a study of blood T cell repertoires in COVID-19. The table came from immunoSEQ multiplex PCR; TCRdb's copy has only in-frame clones and leaves some out. The repertoire holds under 300,000 clones, with approximately 84% as singletons. The specimen sequenced was PBMCs or T cells enriched from blood (not recorded which). These receptors were taken from a woman aged 40 to 50 with acute COVID-19.

This chain joins TRBV5-1 and TRBJ2-7; possibly TRBD2 for D (6 bases). Germline V gene lookup returns CDR1 SGHRS and CDR2 YFSETQ. The CDR3 has 15 amino acids. Deletions cut 1 base from V and 0 bases from J, with 11 bases between. The CDR3 sequence: CASSLFGSPSYEQYF. For the CDR3, the DNA is TGCGCCAGCAGCTTGTTCGGGAGCCCCTCCTACGAGCAGTACTTC.

For the CDR3, the DNA is TGTGCCAGCAGCTCGAGACTAGCGGGAGCAAACAATGAGCAGTTCTTC. Residues: CASSSRLAGANNEQFF. The chain has TRBV5-4 and TRBJ2-1; 12 nucleotides line up with TRBD2. Germline CDR1 and CDR2: SGHNT and YYREEE (reference sequence). V shed 3 bases and J 5 bases; nucleotides not matched to a gene: 6. There are 16 residues in the CDR3.

This chain joins TRBV21-1 and TRBJ2-7; the table's D call TRBD2 went unverified against the DNA. TRBV21-1 is a known pseudogene. This CDR3 has 14 residues. As DNA, the CDR3 is TGTGCCAGCTTCTCGAGGGCGAGGCCCCACGAGCAGTACTTC. It specifies CASFSRARPHEQYF.

J is TRBJ2-3 and V is TRBV19; D call uncertain. V was clipped by 5 bases and J by 3 bases, with 21 bases between them. The CDR3 length is 17 residues. Germline CDR1 and CDR2: LNHDA and SQIVND (reference sequence). The chain's CDR3 is CASSSRPSSGGTDTQYF. DNA of the CDR3: TGTGCCAGTAGTTCAAGACCAAGTTCAGGTGGTACAGATACGCAGTATTTT.

This clone was detected a few times. J is TRBJ2-6 and V is TRBV6-1; D not resolved. The CDR3 contains 18 residues. Germline values: CDR1 MNHNS, CDR2 SASEGT. Trimming took off 3 bases at V and 1 base at J, with 16 bases between the two ends. The CDR3 nucleotides read TGTGCCAGCAGTGACCCCGTTGGCGACGGGTCTGGGGCCAACGTCCTGACTTTC. Translated, it gives CASSDPVGDGSGANVLTF.

The V gene is TRBV15, the J gene TRBJ1-1; no firm D call. The CDR3 contains 14 residues. Germline lookup yields CDR1 LNHNV and CDR2 YYDKDF (reference sequence). Trimming shortened V by 0 bases and J by 0 bases, and 5 bases separated the two germline ends. The CDR3 loop reads CATSRELMNTEAFF. The DNA for the CDR3 is TGTGCCACCAGCAGAGAACTGATGAACACTGAAGCTTTCTTT.

V gene TRBV5-8 combines with J gene TRBJ1-5; possible D gene TRBD1, 6 bases. The V and J ends lost 1 base and 3 bases respectively, with 11 bases between them. The length of the CDR3 is 15 residues. The germline V gene has CDR1 SGHTS and CDR2 YDEGEE. The CDR3 region is CASSLLRTVNQPQHF. CDR3 nucleotides: TGTGCCAGCAGCTTGCTCAGGACAGTCAATCAGCCCCAGCATTTT.

CDR3: CASSPQGTYTGELFF. In DNA form, the CDR3 reads TGTGCCAGTAGTCCACAGGGGACGTACACCGGGGAGCTGTTTTTT. V is TRBV19 and J is TRBJ2-2, with 7 bases matching TRBD1. The V and J ends lost 5 bases and 3 bases, in that order; junction bases with no gene match: 6. This CDR3 is 15 amino acids long. Germline CDR1 reads LNHDA; CDR2 reads SQIVND (reference sequence).

The chain employs TRBV27 and TRBJ2-1; the D gene is possibly TRBD2 (6 bases). Trimming cost V 2 bases and J 6 bases, with 20 bases left between them. The germline V gene has CDR1 MNHEY and CDR2 SMNVEV (reference sequence). The CDR3 runs 17 residues. DNA of the CDR3: TGTGCCAGCAGTTTAGTCGGGGGAGAGGGTCTTGGCAATGAGCAGTTCTTC. Translated, it gives CASSLVGGEGLGNEQFF.

The chain combines TRBV14 with TRBJ1-2, with D possibly TRBD1 on 5 matching bases. This CDR3 has 14 residues. Germline lookup yields CDR1 SGHDN and CDR2 FVKESK. V was shortened by 0 bases and J by 10 bases, with 15 bases between the two germline ends. CDR3 in amino acids: CASSQDWGGLDYTF. CDR3 DNA: TGTGCCAGCAGCCAAGATTGGGGCGGCCTTGACTACACCTTC.

The chain couples TRBV30 to TRBJ2-7; 9 nucleotides align to TRBD2. Germline V gene sequence: CDR1 GTSNPN, CDR2 SVGIG (reference sequence). This CDR3 contains 15 residues. After removal of 0 bases from V and 7 bases from J, the junction contained 10 bases not matched to a gene. The CDR3 nucleotides read TGTGCCTGGAGTGTAGGGAGCGGGAGGTCATGGGAGCAGTACTTC. Translated, it gives CAWSVGSGRSWEQYF.

The chain joins TRBV3-1 (or the pseudogene TRBV3-2) to TRBJ1-6; no reliable D call. Per germline, CDR1 LGHDT and CDR2 YNNKEL (reference sequence). CDR3 length equals 13 residues. The V end was cut by 0 bases, the J end by 8 bases, with 5 bases between. Written as DNA, the CDR3 is TGTGCCAGCAGCCAAGAGGCAGATTCACCCCTCCACTTT. Its translation: CASSQEADSPLHF.

This clone showed up just a few times. The chain links TRBV19 to TRBJ2-1; perhaps TRBD1 as D (7 bases). The V end was cut by 6 bases, the J end by 2 bases, with 14 bases between. Germline V gene lookup returns CDR1 LNHDA and CDR2 SQIVND (reference sequence). The CDR3 has 15 residues. CDR3 nucleotide sequence: TGTGCCAGTAGGCGAACAGGGGAGGCCTACAATGAGCAGTTCTTC. As protein: CASRRTGEAYNEQFF.

About this clone itself: Other nucleotide sequences in the sample specify the same CDR3. CDR3 DNA: TGTGCCAGCAGCCTAATCGATGAGCAGTTCTTC. Its protein is CASSLIDEQFF. The chain is built from TRBV7-9 and TRBJ2-1; no clear D. There are 11 residues in the CDR3. Trimming stripped 5 bases from V and 8 bases from J, with 7 bases between. In germline, CDR1 is SEHNR, CDR2 FQNEAQ (reference sequence).

This clone was counted a single time. This rearrangement joins TRBV12-3 or TRBV12-4 to TRBJ2-1; possibly TRBD2 for D (6 bases). There are 13 residues in the CDR3. V lost 2 bases and J lost 9, with 11 bases in between. CDR3 bases: TGTGCCAGCAGTTTAAGTAGCGGCATTGAGCAGTTCTTC. This encodes CASSLSSGIEQFF.

The chain uses TRBV5-1 and TRBJ1-1; 7 bases are a match to TRBD1. Looked up from germline, CDR1 is SGHRS and CDR2 is YFSETQ. Trimming removed 6 bases from V and 1 base from J; junction bases left unmatched: 6. The length of the CDR3 is 14 residues. CDR3 loop: CASTVSGGNTEAFF. In DNA, the CDR3 is TGCGCCAGCACAGTTTCAGGGGGGAACACTGAAGCTTTCTTT.

The CDR3 DNA reads TGTGCCAGCAGCCGAACGGGGGGTAGCACTGAAGCTTTCTTT. Translating it yields CASSRTGGSTEAFF. The V and J genes are TRBV11-2 and TRBJ1-1; D is perhaps TRBD1 (5 bases). Per germline, CDR1 SGHAT and CDR2 FQNNGV. V was shortened by 5 bases and J by 4 bases, with 14 bases between the two germline ends. The CDR3 consists of 14 residues.

The rearrangement uses TRBV25-1 and TRBJ1-6; D unclear. Germline lookup yields CDR1 MGHDK and CDR2 SYGVNS. Between the trimmed V and J ends, which lost 0 bases and 8 bases, there was a span of 14 bases. The CDR3 loop spans 16 amino acids. The CDR3 region is CASSEYGTLSDSPLHF. Here the CDR3 DNA reads TGTGCCAGCAGTGAATATGGTACTCTGAGCGATTCACCCCTCCACTTT.

This clone is a singleton in its sample. This chain joins TRBV6-5 and TRBJ2-5; 7 positions match TRBD1. This CDR3 comprises 14 residues. Looked up from germline, CDR1 is MNHEY and CDR2 is SVGAGI. V trimming: 6 bases; J trimming: 4 bases; junction bases outside the gene matches: 8. The CDR3 region is CASSIPGTVETQYF. Written as DNA, the CDR3 is TGTGCCAGCAGCATACCTGGGACAGTAGAGACCCAGTACTTC.

The chain combines TRBV7-6 with TRBJ2-7; 8 nucleotides line up with TRBD1. Germline V gene sequence: CDR1 SGHVS, CDR2 FNYEAQ. This CDR3 has 15 residues. Trimming at V came to 2 bases and at J to 5 bases, leaving 8 bases not matched to a gene. In DNA form, the CDR3 reads TGTGCCAGCAGCTTAAAAAGGGGACAGGCGAACGAGCAGTACTTC. It yields the protein CASSLKRGQANEQYF.

V is TRBV6-5 and J is TRBJ1-6; tentatively, D is TRBD1 (5 bases). Per the germline V gene, CDR1 is MNHEY and CDR2 is SVGAGI. V lost 6 bases and J lost 13, with 22 bases in between. The CDR3 runs to 15 residues. The CDR3 loop reads CASRTGTGGILPLHF. The CDR3 DNA reads as TGTGCCAGCAGAACCGGGACCGGGGGGATTCTGCCCCTCCACTTT.

V and J are TRBV7-9 and TRBJ2-7; 11 bases agree with TRBD2. The ends lost 4 bases at V and 5 bases at J; junction bases unmatched: 4. This CDR3 region has 14 residues. CDR1 and CDR2 (germline): SEHNR, FQNEAQ (reference sequence). The CDR3 bases are TGTGCCAGCAGCTGGGGACTAGCGGAGGACGAGCAGTACTTC. Its translation: CASSWGLAEDEQYF.

This chain uses TRBV5-5 with TRBJ2-2, with a possible D match to TRBD2 (6 bases). Germline values: CDR1 SGHKS, CDR2 YYEKEE (reference sequence). V shed 4 bases and J shed 2 bases, with 12 bases lying between them. The CDR3 contains 15 residues. This CDR3 is CASSASAGNTGELFF. For the CDR3, the DNA is TGTGCCAGCAGCGCTAGCGCAGGAAACACCGGGGAGCTGTTTTTT. The full variable domain, in which reference TRBV5-5 and TRBJ2-2 provide the parts outside the CDR3, is DAGVTQSPTHLIKTRGQQVTLRCSPISGHKSVSWYQQVLGQGPQFIFQYYEKEERGRGNFPDRFSARQFPNYSSELNVNALLLGDSALYLCASSASAGNTGELFFGEGSRLTVL.

This clone has only a few counts. This chain connects TRBV30 to TRBJ1-2; a weak D match, TRBD1 (5 bases). CDR3 size: 12 residues. V lost 6 bases and J 4 bases, leaving 12 bases between the germline ends. The germline V gene has CDR1 GTSNPN and CDR2 SVGIG (reference sequence). Here the CDR3 reads CACRWGGYGYTF. CDR3 nucleotide sequence: TGTGCCTGCAGGTGGGGGGGCTATGGCTACACCTTC.